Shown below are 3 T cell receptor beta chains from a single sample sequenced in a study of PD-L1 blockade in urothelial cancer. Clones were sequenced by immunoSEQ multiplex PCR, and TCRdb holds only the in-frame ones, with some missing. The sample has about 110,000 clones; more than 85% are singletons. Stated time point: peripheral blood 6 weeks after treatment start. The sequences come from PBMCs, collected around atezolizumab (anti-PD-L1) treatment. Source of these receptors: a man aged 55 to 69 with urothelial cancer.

Here the CDR3 reads CASSLSPSGSSYNEQFF. In DNA, the CDR3 is TGTGCCAGCAGCTTATCGCCCAGCGGGAGCTCCTACAATGAGCAGTTCTTC. The chain links TRBV7-3 to TRBJ2-1; TRBD2 agrees at 8 bases. This CDR3 has 17 residues. Germline CDR1 is SGHTA and CDR2 is FQGTGA. The V and J ends lost 2 bases and 0 bases, in that order; junction bases with no gene match: 6.

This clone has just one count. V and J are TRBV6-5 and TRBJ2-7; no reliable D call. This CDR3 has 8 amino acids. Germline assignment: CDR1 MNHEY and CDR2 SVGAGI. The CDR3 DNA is TGTGCCAGCAGTTACTCGGGAGTC. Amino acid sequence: CASSYSGV.

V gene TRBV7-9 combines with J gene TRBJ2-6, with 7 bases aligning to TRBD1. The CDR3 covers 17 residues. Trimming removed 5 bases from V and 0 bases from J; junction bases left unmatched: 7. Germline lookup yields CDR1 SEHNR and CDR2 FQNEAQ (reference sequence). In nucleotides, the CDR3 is TGTGCCAGCAGCACCCGGGACAGCAGCTCTGGGGCCAACGTCCTGACTTTC. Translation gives CASSTRDSSSGANVLTF.